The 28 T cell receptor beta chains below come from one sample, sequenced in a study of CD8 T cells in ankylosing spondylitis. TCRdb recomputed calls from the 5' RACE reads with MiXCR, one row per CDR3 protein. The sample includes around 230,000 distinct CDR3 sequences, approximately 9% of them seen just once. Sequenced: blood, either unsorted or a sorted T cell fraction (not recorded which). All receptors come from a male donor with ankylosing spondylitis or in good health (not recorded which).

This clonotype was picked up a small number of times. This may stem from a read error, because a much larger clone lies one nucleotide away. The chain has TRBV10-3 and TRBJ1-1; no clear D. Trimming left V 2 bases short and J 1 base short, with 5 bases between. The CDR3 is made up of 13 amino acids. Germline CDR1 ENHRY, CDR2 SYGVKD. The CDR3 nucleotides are TGTGCCATCAGTGAGCAGAAGAACACTGAAGCTTTCTTT. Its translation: CAISEQKNTEAFF.

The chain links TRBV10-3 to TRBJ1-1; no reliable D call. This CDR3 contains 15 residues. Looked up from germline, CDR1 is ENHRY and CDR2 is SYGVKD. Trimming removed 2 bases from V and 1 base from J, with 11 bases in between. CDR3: CAISEGPPGNTEAFF. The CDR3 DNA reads TGTGCCATCAGTGAGGGCCCTCCGGGGAACACTGAAGCTTTCTTT.

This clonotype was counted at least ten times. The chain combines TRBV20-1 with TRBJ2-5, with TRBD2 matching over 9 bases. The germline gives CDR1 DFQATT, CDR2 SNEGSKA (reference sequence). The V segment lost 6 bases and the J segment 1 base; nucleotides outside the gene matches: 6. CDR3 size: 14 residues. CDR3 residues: CSATLAGIQETQYF. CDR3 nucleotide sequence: TGCAGTGCCACCCTAGCGGGGATCCAAGAGACCCAGTACTTC.

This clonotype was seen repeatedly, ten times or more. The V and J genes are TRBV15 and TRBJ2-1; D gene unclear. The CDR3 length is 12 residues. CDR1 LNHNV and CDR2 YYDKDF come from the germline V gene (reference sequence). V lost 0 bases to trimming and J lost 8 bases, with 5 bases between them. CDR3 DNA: TGTGCCACCAGCAGAGAAGGCGATGAGCAGTTCTTC. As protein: CATSREGDEQFF.

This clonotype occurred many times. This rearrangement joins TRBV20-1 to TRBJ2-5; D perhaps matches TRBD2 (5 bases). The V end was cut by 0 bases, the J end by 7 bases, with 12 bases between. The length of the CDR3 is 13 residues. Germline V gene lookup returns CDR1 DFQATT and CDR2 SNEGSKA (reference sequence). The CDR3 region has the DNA TGCAGTGCTAGAGAGAACAACCGGGGGACCCAGTACTTC. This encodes CSARENNRGTQYF.

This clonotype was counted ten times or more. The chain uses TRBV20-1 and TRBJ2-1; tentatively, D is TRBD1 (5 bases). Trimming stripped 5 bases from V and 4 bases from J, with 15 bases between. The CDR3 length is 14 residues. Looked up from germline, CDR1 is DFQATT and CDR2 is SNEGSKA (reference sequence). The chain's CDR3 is CSALDKSYYNEQFF. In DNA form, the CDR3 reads TGCAGTGCTCTGGACAAGTCCTATTACAATGAGCAGTTCTTC.

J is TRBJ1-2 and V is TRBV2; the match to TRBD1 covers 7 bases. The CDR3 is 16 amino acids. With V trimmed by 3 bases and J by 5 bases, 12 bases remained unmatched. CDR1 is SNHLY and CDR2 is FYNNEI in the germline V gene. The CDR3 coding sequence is TGTGCCAGCAGTGAGAGGGGTTGGGGGACAGAGTATGGCTACACCTTC. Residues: CASSERGWGTEYGYTF.

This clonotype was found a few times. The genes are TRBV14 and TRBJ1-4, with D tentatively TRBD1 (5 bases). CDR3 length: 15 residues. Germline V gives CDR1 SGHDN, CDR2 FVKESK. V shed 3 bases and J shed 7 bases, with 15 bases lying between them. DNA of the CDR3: TGTGCCAGCAGCCAGAGACCCTCGAGGGGTGAAAAACTGTTTTTT. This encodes CASSQRPSRGEKLFF.

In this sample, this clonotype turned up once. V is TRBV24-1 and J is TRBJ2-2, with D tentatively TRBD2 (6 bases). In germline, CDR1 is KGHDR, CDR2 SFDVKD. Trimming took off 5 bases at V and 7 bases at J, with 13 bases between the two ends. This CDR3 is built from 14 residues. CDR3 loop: CATSATVGGGELFF. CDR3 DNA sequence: TGTGCCACCAGTGCGACGGTCGGGGGCGGGGAGCTGTTTTTT.

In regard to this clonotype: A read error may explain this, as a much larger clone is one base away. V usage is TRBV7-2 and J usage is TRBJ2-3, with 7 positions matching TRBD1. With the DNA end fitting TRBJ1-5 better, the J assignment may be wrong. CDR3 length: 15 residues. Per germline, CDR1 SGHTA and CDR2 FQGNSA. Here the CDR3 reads CASGKRGGWTDTQHF. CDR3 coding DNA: TGTGCCAGCGGAAAACGAGGGGGCTGGACAGATACGCAGCATTTT.

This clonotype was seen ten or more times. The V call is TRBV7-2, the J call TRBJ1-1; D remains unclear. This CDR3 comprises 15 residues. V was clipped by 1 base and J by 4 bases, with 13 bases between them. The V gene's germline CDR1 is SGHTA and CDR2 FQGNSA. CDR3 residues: CASSLVGGEGTEAFF. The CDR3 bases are TGTGCCAGCAGCTTAGTAGGCGGTGAGGGCACTGAAGCTTTCTTT. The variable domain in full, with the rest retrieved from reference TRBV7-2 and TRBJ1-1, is GAGVSQSPSNKVTEKGKDVELRCDPISGHTALYWYRQSLGQGLEFLIYFQGNSAPDKSGLPSDRFSAERTGGSVSTLTIQRTQQEDSAVYLCASSLVGGEGTEAFFGQGTRLTVV.

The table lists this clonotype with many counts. The CDR3 region is CASSHRGVDTGELFF. The CDR3 nucleotides are TGTGCCAGCAGCCACAGGGGGGTTGATACCGGGGAGCTGTTTTTT. The chain is built from TRBV25-1 and TRBJ2-2, with 8 bases fitting TRBD1. V was clipped by 6 bases and J by 5 bases; unmatched bases: 8. CDR3 length: 15 residues. The V gene's germline CDR1 is MGHDK and CDR2 SYGVNS.

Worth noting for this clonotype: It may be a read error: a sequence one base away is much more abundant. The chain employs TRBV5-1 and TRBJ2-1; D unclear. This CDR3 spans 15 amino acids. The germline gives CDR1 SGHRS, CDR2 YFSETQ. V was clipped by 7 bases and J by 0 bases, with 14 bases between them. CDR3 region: CASRSVPSSYNEQFF. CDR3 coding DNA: TGCGCCAGCCGCAGTGTTCCAAGCTCCTACAATGAGCAGTTCTTC.

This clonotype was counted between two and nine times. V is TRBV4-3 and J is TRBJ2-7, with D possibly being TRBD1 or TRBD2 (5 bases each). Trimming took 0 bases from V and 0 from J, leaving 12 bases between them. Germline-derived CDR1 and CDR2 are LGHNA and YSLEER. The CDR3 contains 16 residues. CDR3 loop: CASSQDRGGGSYEQYF. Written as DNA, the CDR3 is TGCGCCAGCAGCCAAGACCGGGGCGGTGGCTCCTACGAGCAGTACTTC.

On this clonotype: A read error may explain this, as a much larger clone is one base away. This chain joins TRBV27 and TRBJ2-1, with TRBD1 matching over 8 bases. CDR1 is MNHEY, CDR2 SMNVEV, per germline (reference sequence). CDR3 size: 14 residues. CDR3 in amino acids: CACRDRSFYNEQFF. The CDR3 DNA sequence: TGTGCCTGCAGGGACAGGAGTTTTTACAATGAGCAGTTCTTC.

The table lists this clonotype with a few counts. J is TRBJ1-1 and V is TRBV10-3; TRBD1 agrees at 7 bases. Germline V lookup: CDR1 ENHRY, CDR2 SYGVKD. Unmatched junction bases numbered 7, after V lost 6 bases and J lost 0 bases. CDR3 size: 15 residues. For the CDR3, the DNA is TGTGCCATCAGAGGGACAGCTACCATGAACACTGAAGCTTTCTTT. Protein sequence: CAIRGTATMNTEAFF.

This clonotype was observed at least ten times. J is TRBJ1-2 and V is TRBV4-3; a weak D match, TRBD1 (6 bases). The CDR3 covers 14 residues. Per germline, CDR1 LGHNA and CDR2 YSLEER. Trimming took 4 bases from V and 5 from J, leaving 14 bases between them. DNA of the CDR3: TGCGCCAGCAGCCCCACCAGGACAGTTTATGGCTACACCTTC. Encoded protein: CASSPTRTVYGYTF.

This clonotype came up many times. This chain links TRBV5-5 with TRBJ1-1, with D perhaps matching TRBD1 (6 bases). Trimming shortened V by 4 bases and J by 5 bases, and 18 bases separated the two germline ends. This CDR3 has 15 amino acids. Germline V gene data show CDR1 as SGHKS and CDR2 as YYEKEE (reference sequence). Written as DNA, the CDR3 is TGTGCCAGCAGCCCGTGGCGGGGCAGGGGAACTGAAGCTTTCTTT. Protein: CASSPWRGRGTEAFF.

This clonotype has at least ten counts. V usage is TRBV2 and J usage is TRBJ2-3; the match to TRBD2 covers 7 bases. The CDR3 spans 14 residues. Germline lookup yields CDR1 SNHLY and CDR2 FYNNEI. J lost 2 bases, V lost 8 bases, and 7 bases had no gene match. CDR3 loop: CASGPSGSTDTQYF. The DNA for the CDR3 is TGTGCCAGCGGCCCTAGCGGCTCCACAGATACGCAGTATTTT.

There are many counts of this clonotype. In nucleotides, the CDR3 is TGTGCCAGCAGTTTAGGGACCTTTAATCAGCCCCAGCATTTT. It yields the protein CASSLGTFNQPQHF. This sequence joins TRBV12-3 or TRBV12-4 and TRBJ1-5, with no clear D. The V end was cut by 1 base, the J end by 4 bases, with 8 bases between. The CDR3 extends over 14 amino acids.

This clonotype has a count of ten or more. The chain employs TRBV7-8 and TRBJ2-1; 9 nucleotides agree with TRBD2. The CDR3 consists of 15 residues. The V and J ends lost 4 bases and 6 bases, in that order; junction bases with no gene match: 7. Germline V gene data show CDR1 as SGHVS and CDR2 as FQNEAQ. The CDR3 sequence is CASSSGLALGNEQFF. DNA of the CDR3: TGTGCCAGCAGCTCTGGACTAGCGCTGGGCAATGAGCAGTTCTTC. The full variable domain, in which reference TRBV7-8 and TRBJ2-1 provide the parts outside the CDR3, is GAGVSQSPRYKVAKRGQDVALRCDPISGHVSLFWYQQALGQGPEFLTYFQNEAQLDKSGLPSDRFFAERPEGSVSTLKIQRTQQEDSAVYLCASSSGLALGNEQFFGPGTRLTVL.

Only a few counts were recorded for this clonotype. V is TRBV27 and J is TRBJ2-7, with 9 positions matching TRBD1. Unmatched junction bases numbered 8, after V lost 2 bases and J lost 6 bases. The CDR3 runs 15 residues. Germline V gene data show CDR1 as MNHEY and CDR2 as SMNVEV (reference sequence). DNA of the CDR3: TGTGCCAGCAGTTTACTCCGGGACAGGGTTACCGAGCAGTACTTC. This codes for CASSLLRDRVTEQYF.

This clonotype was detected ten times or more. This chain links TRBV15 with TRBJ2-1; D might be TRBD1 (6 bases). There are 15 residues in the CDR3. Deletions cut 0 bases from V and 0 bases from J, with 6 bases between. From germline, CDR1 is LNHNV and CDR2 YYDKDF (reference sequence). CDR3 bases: TGTGCCACCAGCAGAGACAGGGGCTCCTACAATGAGCAGTTCTTC. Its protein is CATSRDRGSYNEQFF.

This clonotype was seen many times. The CDR3 here is CASSLEQKETQYF. The DNA for the CDR3 is TGTGCCAGCAGCTTGGAACAGAAAGAGACCCAGTACTTC. V gene TRBV5-5 combines with J gene TRBJ2-5, with unresolved D. Trimming pared 0 bases from V and 3 bases from J, leaving 6 bases between. This CDR3 comprises 13 residues. Germline lookup yields CDR1 SGHKS and CDR2 YYEKEE (reference sequence).

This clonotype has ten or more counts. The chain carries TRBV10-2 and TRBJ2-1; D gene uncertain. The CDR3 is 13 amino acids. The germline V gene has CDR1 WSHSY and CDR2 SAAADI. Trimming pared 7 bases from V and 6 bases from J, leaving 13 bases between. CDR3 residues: CASTKDPRNEQFF. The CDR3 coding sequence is TGCGCCAGCACCAAGGACCCCCGCAATGAGCAGTTCTTC.

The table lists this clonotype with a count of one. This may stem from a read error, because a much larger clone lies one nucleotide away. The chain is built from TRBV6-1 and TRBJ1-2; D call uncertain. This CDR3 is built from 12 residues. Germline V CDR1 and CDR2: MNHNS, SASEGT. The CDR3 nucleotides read TGTGCCAGCACATGGGAGGTTGCTGGCTACCCCTTC. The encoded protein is CASTWEVAGYPF.

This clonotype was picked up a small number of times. CDR3 residues: CSAREARTGGMTGELFF. The CDR3, as DNA: TGCAGTGCTAGAGAGGCGAGGACAGGGGGTATGACCGGGGAGCTGTTTTTT. The chain uses TRBV20-1 and TRBJ2-2, with 10 bases that match TRBD1. The germline V gene has CDR1 DFQATT and CDR2 SNEGSKA (reference sequence). V shed 0 bases and J 5 bases; nucleotides not matched to a gene: 9. This CDR3 is built from 17 residues.

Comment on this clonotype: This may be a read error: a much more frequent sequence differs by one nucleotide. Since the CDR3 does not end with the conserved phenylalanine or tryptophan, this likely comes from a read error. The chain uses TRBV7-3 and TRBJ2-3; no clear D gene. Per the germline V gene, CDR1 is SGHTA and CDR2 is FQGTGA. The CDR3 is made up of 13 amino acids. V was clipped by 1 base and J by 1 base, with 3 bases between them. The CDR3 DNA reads TGTGCCAGCAGCTTAATCGGCACAGATACGCAGTATATT. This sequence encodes CASSLIGTDTQYI.